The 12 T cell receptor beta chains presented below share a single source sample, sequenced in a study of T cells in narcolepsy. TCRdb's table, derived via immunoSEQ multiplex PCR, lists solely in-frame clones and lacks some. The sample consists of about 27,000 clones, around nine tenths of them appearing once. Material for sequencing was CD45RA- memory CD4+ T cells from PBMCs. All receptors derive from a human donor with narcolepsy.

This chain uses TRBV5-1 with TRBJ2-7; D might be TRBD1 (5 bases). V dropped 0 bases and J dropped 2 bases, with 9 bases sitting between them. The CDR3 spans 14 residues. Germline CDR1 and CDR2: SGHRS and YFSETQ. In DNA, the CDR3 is TGCGCCAGCAGCTTGGGACAGCCAGCCTACGAGCAGTACTTC. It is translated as CASSLGQPAYEQYF.

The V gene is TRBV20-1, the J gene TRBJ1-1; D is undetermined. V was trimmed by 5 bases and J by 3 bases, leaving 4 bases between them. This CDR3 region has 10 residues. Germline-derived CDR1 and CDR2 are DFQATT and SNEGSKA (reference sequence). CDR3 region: CSALHTEAFF. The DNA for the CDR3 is TGCAGTGCTCTACACACTGAAGCTTTCTTT.

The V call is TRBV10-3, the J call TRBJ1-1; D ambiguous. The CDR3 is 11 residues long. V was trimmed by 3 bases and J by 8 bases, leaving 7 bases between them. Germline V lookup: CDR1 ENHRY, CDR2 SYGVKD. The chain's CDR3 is CAISERWEAFF. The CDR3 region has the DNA TGTGCCATCAGTGAACGGTGGGAAGCTTTCTTT.

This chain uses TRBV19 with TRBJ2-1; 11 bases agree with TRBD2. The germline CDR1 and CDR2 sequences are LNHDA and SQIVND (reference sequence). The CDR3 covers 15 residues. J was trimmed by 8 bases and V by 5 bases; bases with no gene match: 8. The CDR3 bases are TGTGCCAGTAGTGCCTCTAGCGGGGGGTACTATGAGCAGTTCTTC. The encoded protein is CASSASSGGYYEQFF.

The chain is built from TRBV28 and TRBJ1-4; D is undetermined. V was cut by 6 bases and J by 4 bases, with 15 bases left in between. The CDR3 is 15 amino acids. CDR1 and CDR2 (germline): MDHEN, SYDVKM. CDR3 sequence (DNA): TGTGCCAGCAGCCCCCCACAACTAATTAATGAAAAACTGTTTTTT. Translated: CASSPPQLINEKLFF.

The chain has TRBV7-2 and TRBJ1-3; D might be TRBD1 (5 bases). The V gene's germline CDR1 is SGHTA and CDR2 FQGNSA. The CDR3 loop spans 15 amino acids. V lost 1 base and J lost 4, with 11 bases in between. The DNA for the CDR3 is TGTGCCAGCAGCTTAGAAGGGGTGAGGGGAAACACCATATATTTT. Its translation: CASSLEGVRGNTIYF.

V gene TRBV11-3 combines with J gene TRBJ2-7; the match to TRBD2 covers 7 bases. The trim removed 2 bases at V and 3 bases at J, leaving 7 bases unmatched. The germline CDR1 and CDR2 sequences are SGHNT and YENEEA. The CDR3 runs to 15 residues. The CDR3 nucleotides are TGTGCCAGCAGCTTACGGGCAGGGAGGGGCTACGAGCAGTACTTC. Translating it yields CASSLRAGRGYEQYF. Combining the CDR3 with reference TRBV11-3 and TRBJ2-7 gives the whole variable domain EAGVVQSPRYKIIEKKQPVAFWCNPISGHNTLYWYLQNLGQGPELLIRYENEEAVDDSQLPKDRFSAERLKGVDSTLKIQPAELGDSAVYLCASSLRAGRGYEQYFGPGTRLTVT.

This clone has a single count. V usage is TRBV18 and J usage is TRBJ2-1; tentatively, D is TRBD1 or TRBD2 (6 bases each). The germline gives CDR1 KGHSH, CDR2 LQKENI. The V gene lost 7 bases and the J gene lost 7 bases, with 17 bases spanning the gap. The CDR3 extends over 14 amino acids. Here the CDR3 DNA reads TGTGCCAGCTTCGAAAGGGGGGCGGTAAATGAGCAGTTCTTC. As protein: CASFERGAVNEQFF.

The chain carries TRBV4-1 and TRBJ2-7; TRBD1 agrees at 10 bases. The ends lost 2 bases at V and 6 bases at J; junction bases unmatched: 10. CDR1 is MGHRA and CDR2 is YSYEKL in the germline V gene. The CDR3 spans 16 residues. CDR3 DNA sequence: TGCGCCAGCAGCCAATTCGTCCGGGACAGGGGAGGCGAGCAGTACTTC. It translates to CASSQFVRDRGGEQYF.

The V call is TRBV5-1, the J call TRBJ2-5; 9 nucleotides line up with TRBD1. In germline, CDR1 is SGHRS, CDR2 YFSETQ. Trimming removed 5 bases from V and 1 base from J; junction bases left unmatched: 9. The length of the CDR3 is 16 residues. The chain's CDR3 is CASSYIVGQGQETQYF. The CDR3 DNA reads TGCGCCAGCAGTTATATTGTGGGACAGGGCCAAGAGACCCAGTACTTC.

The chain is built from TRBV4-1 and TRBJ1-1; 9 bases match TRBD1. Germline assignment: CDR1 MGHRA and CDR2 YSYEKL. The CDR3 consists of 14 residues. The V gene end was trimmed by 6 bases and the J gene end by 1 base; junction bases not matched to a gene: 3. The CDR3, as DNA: TGCGCCAGCAGTCGACAGGGGGGGAACACTGAAGCTTTCTTT. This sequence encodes CASSRQGGNTEAFF.

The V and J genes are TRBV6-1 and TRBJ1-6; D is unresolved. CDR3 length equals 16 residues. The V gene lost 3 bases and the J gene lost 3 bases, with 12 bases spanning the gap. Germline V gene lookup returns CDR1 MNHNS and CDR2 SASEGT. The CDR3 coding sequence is TGTGCCAGCAGTGATTCAGCCAGAGGCTATAATTCACCCCTCCACTTT. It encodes CASSDSARGYNSPLHF.